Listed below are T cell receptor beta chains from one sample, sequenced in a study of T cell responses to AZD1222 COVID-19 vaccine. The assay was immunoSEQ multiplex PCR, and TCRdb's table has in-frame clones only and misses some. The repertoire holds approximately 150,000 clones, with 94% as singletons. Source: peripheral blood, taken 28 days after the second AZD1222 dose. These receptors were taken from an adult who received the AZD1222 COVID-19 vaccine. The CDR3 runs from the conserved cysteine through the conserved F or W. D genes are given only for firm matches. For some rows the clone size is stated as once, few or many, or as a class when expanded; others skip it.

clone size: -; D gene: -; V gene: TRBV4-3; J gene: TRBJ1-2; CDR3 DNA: TGCGCCAGCAGCCGATCAACCATCAGGGTCGGCTACACCTTC; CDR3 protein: CASSRSTIRVGYTF
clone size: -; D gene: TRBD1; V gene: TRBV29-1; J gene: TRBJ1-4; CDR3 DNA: TGCAGCGTTCGGACAGGGCGTGAAAAACTGTTTTTT; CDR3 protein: CSVRTGREKLFF
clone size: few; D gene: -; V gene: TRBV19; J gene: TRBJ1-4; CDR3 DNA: TGTGCCAGTAGTATGGAGGGGTGGCGGGGAAATGAAAAACTGTTTTTT; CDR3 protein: CASSMEGWRGNEKLFF
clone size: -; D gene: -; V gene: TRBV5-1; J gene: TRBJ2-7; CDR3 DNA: TGCGCCAGCAGCTTGGGGGACTCGCGGTGGGGAGAGCAGTACTTC; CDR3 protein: CASSLGDSRWGEQYF
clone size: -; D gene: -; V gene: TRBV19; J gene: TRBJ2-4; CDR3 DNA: TGTGCCAGTAGTCACGGGACCCCTTGCGGCTTC; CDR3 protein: CASSHGTPCGF
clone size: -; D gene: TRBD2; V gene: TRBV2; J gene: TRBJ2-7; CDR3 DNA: TGTGCCAGCAGTGTAATAGCGGGAGCCGCCGAGCAGTACTTC; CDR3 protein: CASSVIAGAAEQYF
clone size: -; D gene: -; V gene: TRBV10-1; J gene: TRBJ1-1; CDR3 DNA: TGCGCCAGCAGTGAGGTCAAGAATCGGGGGGGTGAGGCTTTCTTT; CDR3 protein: CASSEVKNRGGEAFF
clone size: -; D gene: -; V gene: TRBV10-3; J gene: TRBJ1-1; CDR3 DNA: TGTGCCATCAGCGAGGCGGGGGGTGAGAACACTGAAGCTTTCTTT; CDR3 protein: CAISEAGGENTEAFF
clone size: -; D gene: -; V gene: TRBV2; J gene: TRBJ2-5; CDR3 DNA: TGTGCCAGCAGTGGGGGACCGCACCACCCAGATGCCCAAGAGACCCAGTACTTC; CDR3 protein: CASSGGPHHPDAQETQYF
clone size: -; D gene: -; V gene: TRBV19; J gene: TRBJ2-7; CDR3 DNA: TGTGCCAGTAGTGTTGGGGCTAGGAGCTCCTACGAGCAGTACTTC; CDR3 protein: CASSVGARSSYEQYF
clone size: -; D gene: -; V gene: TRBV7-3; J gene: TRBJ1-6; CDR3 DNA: TGTGCCAGCAGCAAAACAGGGAATTCACCCCTCCACTTT; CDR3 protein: CASSKTGNSPLHF
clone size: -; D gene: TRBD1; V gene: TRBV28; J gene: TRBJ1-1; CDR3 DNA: TGTGCCAGCAGTTTAAAGCGGACAGGGGGCACTGAAGCTTTCTTT; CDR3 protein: CASSLKRTGGTEAFF
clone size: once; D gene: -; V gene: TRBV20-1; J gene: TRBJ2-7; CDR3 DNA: TGCAGTGCTAGAGACGACGGGCAGTACTTC; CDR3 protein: CSARDDGQYF
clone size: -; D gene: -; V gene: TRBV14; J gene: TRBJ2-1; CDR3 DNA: TGTGCCAGCAGTCCCGACAGAAGGGGCAATGAGCAGTTCTTC; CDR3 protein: CASSPDRRGNEQFF
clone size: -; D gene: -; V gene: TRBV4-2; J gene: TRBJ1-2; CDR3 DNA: TGTGCCAGCAGCCAAGATTCCGGGAACTATGGCTACACCTTC; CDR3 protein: CASSQDSGNYGYTF
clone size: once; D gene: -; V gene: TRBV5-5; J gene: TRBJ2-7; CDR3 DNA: TGTGCCAGCAGTTTATATCCCGGCGAGCAGTACTTC; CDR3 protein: CASSLYPGEQYF
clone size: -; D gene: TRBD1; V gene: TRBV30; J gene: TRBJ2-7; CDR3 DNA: TGTGCCTGGAGGAGGCCGGGACAGGGGTCTTCCTACGAGCAGTACTTC; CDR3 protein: CAWRRPGQGSSYEQYF
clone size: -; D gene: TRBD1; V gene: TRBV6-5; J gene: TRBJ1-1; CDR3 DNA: TGTGCCAGCAGTTACATGGGACAGGGCACTGAAGCTTTCTTT; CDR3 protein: CASSYMGQGTEAFF
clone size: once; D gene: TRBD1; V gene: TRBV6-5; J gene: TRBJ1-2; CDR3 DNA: TGTGCCAGCAGTAGGGACAGGGCCCGCTATGGCTACACCTTC; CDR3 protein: CASSRDRARYGYTF
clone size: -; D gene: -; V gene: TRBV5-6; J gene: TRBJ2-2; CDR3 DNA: TGTGCCAGCAGCTTGATGAGGTACACCGGGGAGCTGTTTTTT; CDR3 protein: CASSLMRYTGELFF
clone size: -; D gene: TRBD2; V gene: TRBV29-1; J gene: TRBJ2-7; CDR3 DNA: TGCAGCGTTGAAAAACTAGCGGGAGGATACGAGCAGTACTTC; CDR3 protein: CSVEKLAGGYEQYF
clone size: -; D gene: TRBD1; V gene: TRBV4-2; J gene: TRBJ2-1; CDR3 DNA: TGTGCCAGCAGGAGACAGGGGGGCGACAATGAGCAGTTCTTC; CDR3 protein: CASRRQGGDNEQFF
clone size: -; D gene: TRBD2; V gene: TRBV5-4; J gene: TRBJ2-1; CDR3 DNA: TGTGCCAGCAGCCCCGGACTAGCGGGGCATATGGATGAGCAGTTCTTC; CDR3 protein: CASSPGLAGHMDEQFF
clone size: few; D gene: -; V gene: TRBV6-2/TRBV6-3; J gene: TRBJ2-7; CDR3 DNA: TGTGCCAGCAGTTACTCGAGGGCCGGACTTACCCCCTACGAGCAGTACTTC; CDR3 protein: CASSYSRAGLTPYEQYF
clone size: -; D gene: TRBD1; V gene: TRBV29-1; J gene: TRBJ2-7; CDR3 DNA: TGCAGCGTACCCGGGGCAGGGGGTAGGGAGCAGTACTTC; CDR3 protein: CSVPGAGGREQYF
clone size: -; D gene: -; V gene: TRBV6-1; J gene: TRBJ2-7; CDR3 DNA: TGTGCCAGCAGTGAACAAGAGTCCTCCTCCTACGAGCAGTACTTC; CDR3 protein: CASSEQESSSYEQYF
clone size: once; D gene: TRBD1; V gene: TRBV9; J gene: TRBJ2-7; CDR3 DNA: TGTGCCAGCAGCACCGGGACAGGATACTACGAGCAGTACTTC; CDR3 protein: CASSTGTGYYEQYF